Listed here are 16 T cell receptor beta chains from one sample, sequenced in a study of blood T cell repertoires in COVID-19. The repertoire was sequenced with immunoSEQ multiplex PCR; TCRdb's copy has only in-frame clones and lacks some. The sample gives 300,000 to 350,000 clones, roughly 90% of which show up once; roughly 2% is in the top ten. The source material was peripheral blood. All receptors come from a man aged 18 to 30 with active or convalescent COVID-19.

The rearrangement uses TRBV21-1 and TRBJ2-5; the table's D call, TRBD2, was not checked against the DNA. TRBV21-1 is an annotated pseudogene. The CDR3 loop spans 18 amino acids. The CDR3: CASSKVPYLAQGGATQYF. The CDR3 DNA follows: TGTGCCAGCAGCAAAGTCCCCTATTTAGCACAAGGTGGAGCGACCCAGTACTTC.

The V gene is TRBV19, the J gene TRBJ2-7; 7 nucleotides agree with TRBD1. The CDR3 runs 14 residues. Germline CDR1 and CDR2: LNHDA and SQIVND (reference sequence). J was trimmed by 1 base and V by 5 bases; bases with no gene match: 5. CDR3 bases: TGTGCCAGTAGTCCCCGACAGGGTTCCTACGAGCAGTACTTC. Translation: CASSPRQGSYEQYF.

The rearrangement uses TRBV5-1 and TRBJ1-5, with 7 positions matching TRBD1. The V segment lost 4 bases and the J segment 6 bases; nucleotides outside the gene matches: 10. CDR1 and CDR2 from the germline V gene are SGHRS and YFSETQ. CDR3 length: 15 amino acids. Here the CDR3 reads CASSPTGDLGQPQHF. In DNA form, the CDR3 reads TGCGCCAGCAGCCCAACAGGGGATTTGGGTCAGCCCCAGCATTTT.

The chain carries TRBV15 and TRBJ2-2; D gene uncertain. The CDR3 is made up of 11 amino acids. From germline, CDR1 is LNHNV and CDR2 YYDKDF (reference sequence). Trimming pared 8 bases from V and 5 bases from J, leaving 6 bases between. Here the CDR3 DNA reads TGTGCCACCCGAGGAACCGGGGAGCTGTTTTTT. It translates to CATRGTGELFF.

This sequence joins TRBV28 and TRBJ2-2; tentative D call: TRBD1 (6 bases). CDR1 is MDHEN, CDR2 SYDVKM, per germline. Trimming removed 9 bases from V and 7 bases from J, with 18 bases in between. The CDR3 is made up of 14 amino acids. CDR3 nucleotide sequence: TGTGCCAGTGTACAGGGACCCCTCGGCGGGGAGCTGTTTTTT. Its protein is CASVQGPLGGELFF.

This clone was seen once. The chain couples TRBV5-6 to TRBJ2-3; D is possibly TRBD2 (5 bases). Germline lookup yields CDR1 SGHDT and CDR2 YYEEEE. This CDR3 spans 15 amino acids. Trimming removed 4 bases from V and 2 bases from J, with 14 bases in between. The CDR3 DNA is TGTGCCAGCAGCCCCGGGGTCGGAGTCACAGATACGCAGTATTTT. This gives the protein CASSPGVGVTDTQYF.

J is TRBJ1-3 and V is TRBV6-1, with no clear D. The CDR3 extends over 15 amino acids. The germline CDR1 and CDR2 sequences are MNHNS and SASEGT. Trimming removed 2 bases from V and 2 bases from J, with 10 bases in between. DNA for the CDR3: TGTGCCAGCAGTGAATCAATCTTAGCTGGAAACACCATATATTTT. The encoded protein is CASSESILAGNTIYF.

The sample holds one count of this clone. The rearrangement uses TRBV2 and TRBJ2-5; TRBD2 agrees at 12 bases. The CDR3 sequence is 16 residues long. Germline V CDR1 and CDR2: SNHLY, FYNNEI. Trimming removed 5 bases from V and 5 bases from J; junction bases left unmatched: 9. The CDR3 here is CASSWTSGAYDETQYF. CDR3 bases: TGTGCCAGCAGTTGGACTAGCGGGGCCTATGACGAGACCCAGTACTTC.

V usage is TRBV4-1 and J usage is TRBJ2-7; 10 bases match TRBD2. The CDR3 totals 17 residues. V dropped 4 bases and J dropped 4; count of bases not matched to a gene: 13. Germline-derived CDR1 and CDR2 are MGHRA and YSYEKL. CDR3 protein: CASSPFYSAGGLYEQYF. The CDR3 bases are TGCGCCAGCAGCCCCTTCTATTCAGCGGGGGGGCTTTACGAGCAGTACTTC.

The V and J genes are TRBV7-9 and TRBJ2-1; no clear D gene. CDR1 is SEHNR and CDR2 is FQNEAQ in the germline V gene (reference sequence). This CDR3 has 11 residues. Between the trimmed V and J ends, which lost 6 bases and 9 bases, there was a span of 9 bases. CDR3 coding DNA: TGTGCCAGCAGAGAGTGGTCTGAGCAGTTCTTC. Translation: CASREWSEQFF. Supplemented by reference TRBV7-9 and TRBJ2-1, the full variable domain reads DTGVSQNPRHKITKRGQNVTFRCDPISEHNRLYWYRQTLGQGPEFLTYFQNEAQLEKSRLLSDRFSAERPKGSFSTLEIQRTEQGDSAMYLCASREWSEQFFGPGTRLTVL.

The rearrangement links TRBV5-8 to TRBJ1-1; D is uncertain. The CDR3 spans 15 residues. Trimming shortened V by 3 bases and J by 4 bases, and 16 bases separated the two germline ends. CDR1 SGHTS and CDR2 YDEGEE come from the germline V gene. The CDR3 coding sequence is TGTGCCAGCAGCTCCGGAATAGTTAGGAGCACTGAAGCTTTCTTT. Translated, it gives CASSSGIVRSTEAFF. Filled out from reference TRBV5-8 and TRBJ1-1, the complete variable domain reads EAGVTQSPTHLIKTRGQQATLRCSPISGHTSVYWYQQALGLGLQFLLWYDEGEERNRGNFPPRFSGRQFPNYSSELNVNALELEDSALYLCASSSGIVRSTEAFFGQGTRLTVV.

The chain employs TRBV7-9 and TRBJ2-4, with D unresolved. This CDR3 has 14 amino acids. The V gene lost 3 bases and the J gene lost 2 bases, with 8 bases spanning the gap. Germline V CDR1 and CDR2: SEHNR, FQNEAQ (reference sequence). This CDR3 reads CASSFGSTKNIQYF. For the CDR3, the DNA is TGTGCCAGCAGCTTCGGTAGCACCAAAAACATTCAGTACTTC.

A remark on this clone: The sample holds other DNA sequences that translate to the same CDR3. The J gene is TRBJ1-1, the V gene TRBV2; maybe TRBD1 (5 bases). CDR1 is SNHLY and CDR2 is FYNNEI in the germline V gene. Between the trimmed V and J ends, which lost 8 bases and 3 bases, there was a span of 22 bases. This CDR3 has 16 residues. The chain's CDR3 is CASAAVGGVGDTEAFF. CDR3 in DNA: TGTGCCAGCGCGGCAGTGGGAGGGGTGGGGGACACTGAAGCTTTCTTT. The full variable domain, with the rest looked up from reference TRBV2 and TRBJ1-1, is EPEVTQTPSHQVTQMGQEVILRCVPISNHLYFYWYRQILGQKVEFLVSFYNNEISEKSEIFDDQFSVERPDGSNFTLKIRSTKLEDSAMYFCASAAVGGVGDTEAFFGQGTRLTVV.

The chain joins TRBV9 to TRBJ2-7; weak D call: TRBD2 (6 bases). The V gene's germline CDR1 is SGDLS and CDR2 YYNGEE. The CDR3 loop spans 14 amino acids. Trimming cost V 3 bases and J 3 bases, with 13 bases left between them. The CDR3 loop reads CASSGGDSNYEQYF. The CDR3 nucleotides are TGTGCCAGCAGCGGGGGGGACTCGAACTACGAGCAGTACTTC.

The chain has TRBV9 and TRBJ2-5; the D is unclear. CDR3 size: 13 residues. Trimming took 0 bases from V and 3 from J, leaving 6 bases between them. The germline V gene has CDR1 SGDLS and CDR2 YYNGEE. The CDR3 region has the DNA TGTGCCAGCAGCGTAGGTTCGGAAGAGACCCAGTACTTC. Its protein is CASSVGSEETQYF.

Notes on this clone: Within the sample, other DNA sequences also encode this same CDR3. This rearrangement joins TRBV11-2 to TRBJ2-7; 8 bases match TRBD2. This CDR3 has 14 amino acids. Germline trimming cut 3 bases from V and 4 bases from J; bases unmatched to any gene: 5. Germline-derived CDR1 and CDR2 are SGHAT and FQNNGV. The DNA for the CDR3 is TGTGCCAGCAGCTTCTCCGGGGGGGCTTACGAGCAGTACTTC. Translating gives CASSFSGGAYEQYF.